This T cell receptor beta chain was observed in a study of technical replicates of blood from a few donors. TCRdb's table, derived via immunoSEQ multiplex PCR, lists solely in-frame clones and lacks some. Among 11,000 or so clones, 94% were seen once, and the ten largest hold approximately 7.6%. This CDR3 region has 12 residues. Germline V gene sequence: CDR1 SQVTM, CDR2 ANQGSEA. V was clipped by 5 bases and J by 0 bases, with 7 bases between them. This clone appeared once. This TCR was recovered from a human donor in good health. The sequencing input was PBMCs. The chain links TRBV29-1 to TRBJ2-5; possible D gene TRBD2, 5 bases. The CDR3 protein is CSVPDYQETQYF. CDR3 bases: TGCAGCGTTCCGGACTACCAAGAGACCCAGTACTTC.